These T cell receptor beta chains were read from a single sample in a study of CD8 T cells in ankylosing spondylitis. TCRdb itself ran the 5' RACE reads through MiXCR, one entry per CDR3 protein. The sample contains roughly 490,000 distinct CDR3 sequences, about 5.4% of which appear only once. The specimen sequenced was blood, either unsorted or a sorted T cell fraction (not recorded which). The receptors were sampled from a male donor with ankylosing spondylitis. CDR3s include the opening cysteine and the closing phenylalanine or tryptophan. A D gene is named only where the DNA matches it firmly. Size values are once, few and many counts, or a class for expanded clones, and some rows have none.

d_call: .
clone_size: many
v_call: TRBV7-2
j_call: TRBJ2-3
cdr3_aa: CASSFRESTDTQYF
cdr3_nt: TGTGCCAGCAGCTTCCGAGAGAGCACAGATACGCAGTATTTT

d_call: TRBD1
clone_size: many
v_call: TRBV12-3/TRBV12-4
j_call: TRBJ1-6
cdr3_aa: CASSTDREGSPLHF
cdr3_nt: TGTGCCAGCAGCACAGACAGGGAGGGATCACCCCTCCACTTT

d_call: .
clone_size: many
v_call: TRBV20-1
j_call: TRBJ2-5
cdr3_aa: CSASLGGEETQYF
cdr3_nt: TGCAGTGCTAGTTTAGGCGGGGAAGAGACCCAGTACTTC

d_call: .
clone_size: many
v_call: TRBV25-1
j_call: TRBJ2-6
cdr3_aa: CASLKETNVLTF
cdr3_nt: TGTGCCAGCCTAAAGGAAACCAACGTCCTGACTTTC

d_call: .
clone_size: many
v_call: TRBV3-1
j_call: TRBJ2-2
cdr3_aa: CASSQFQGTGELFF
cdr3_nt: TGTGCCAGCAGCCAATTCCAGGGGACCGGGGAGCTGTTTTTT

d_call: .
clone_size: many
v_call: TRBV20-1
j_call: TRBJ2-5
cdr3_aa: CSGWGQETQYF
cdr3_nt: TGCAGTGGGTGGGGACAAGAGACCCAGTACTTC

d_call: .
clone_size: many
v_call: TRBV15
j_call: TRBJ2-7
cdr3_aa: CATSRDSYEQYF
cdr3_nt: TGTGCCACCAGCAGAGACAGCTACGAGCAGTACTTC

d_call: .
clone_size: .
v_call: TRBV20-1
j_call: TRBJ2-7
cdr3_aa: CSAPPLGRGYLYEQYF
cdr3_nt: TGCAGTGCCCCTCCCCTCGGCAGGGGATACCTTTACGAGCAGTACTTC

d_call: .
clone_size: many
v_call: TRBV6-1
j_call: TRBJ2-1
cdr3_aa: CASSQPWGVYNEQFF
cdr3_nt: TGTGCCAGCAGTCAACCGTGGGGTGTGTACAATGAGCAGTTCTTC

d_call: .
clone_size: many
v_call: TRBV7-2
j_call: TRBJ2-3
cdr3_aa: CASSLWSGSTDTQYF
cdr3_nt: TGTGCCAGCAGCTTATGGAGCGGAAGCACAGATACGCAGTATTTT

d_call: .
clone_size: many
v_call: TRBV5-1
j_call: TRBJ1-1
cdr3_aa: CASSLDGGGTEAFF
cdr3_nt: TGCGCCAGCAGCTTAGACGGGGGAGGCACTGAAGCTTTCTTT

d_call: .
clone_size: many
v_call: TRBV29-1
j_call: TRBJ2-1
cdr3_aa: CSVGTVNEQFF
cdr3_nt: TGCAGCGTGGGGACTGTAAATGAGCAGTTCTTC

d_call: TRBD1
clone_size: many
v_call: TRBV29-1
j_call: TRBJ2-7
cdr3_aa: CSAAGQGHEQYF
cdr3_nt: TGCAGCGCCGCGGGACAGGGCCACGAGCAGTACTTC

d_call: .
clone_size: many
v_call: TRBV12-3/TRBV12-4
j_call: TRBJ2-1
cdr3_aa: CASSFTVGGNEQFF
cdr3_nt: TGTGCCAGCAGTTTTACAGTTGGGGGCAATGAGCAGTTCTTC

d_call: .
clone_size: many
v_call: TRBV5-1
j_call: TRBJ2-7
cdr3_aa: CASSLGLGGTYEQYF
cdr3_nt: TGCGCCAGCAGCTTGGGTTTAGGGGGGACCTACGAGCAGTACTTC

d_call: .
clone_size: many
v_call: TRBV4-2
j_call: TRBJ1-1
cdr3_aa: CASSQFLGGTEAFF
cdr3_nt: TGTGCCAGCAGCCAGTTCCTAGGGGGCACTGAAGCTTTCTTT

d_call: TRBD1
clone_size: many
v_call: TRBV6-1
j_call: TRBJ2-7
cdr3_aa: CASADRYSYEQYF
cdr3_nt: TGTGCCAGCGCGGACAGGTACAGCTACGAGCAGTACTTC

d_call: .
clone_size: many
v_call: TRBV7-8
j_call: TRBJ1-2
cdr3_aa: CASRQTGTLGYTF
cdr3_nt: TGTGCCAGCAGACAAACAGGGACTTTGGGCTACACCTTC

d_call: TRBD2
clone_size: many
v_call: TRBV20-1
j_call: TRBJ2-7
cdr3_aa: CSADGTLAGVYEQYF
cdr3_nt: TGCAGTGCGGATGGGACTCTAGCGGGAGTTTACGAGCAGTACTTC

d_call: .
clone_size: many
v_call: TRBV15
j_call: TRBJ2-3
cdr3_aa: CATSRGPRDTQYF
cdr3_nt: TGTGCCACCAGCAGGGGCCCGAGAGATACGCAGTATTTT

d_call: .
clone_size: many
v_call: TRBV29-1
j_call: TRBJ2-6
cdr3_aa: CSVRAAQSSGANVLTF
cdr3_nt: TGCAGCGTTAGAGCCGCACAGAGCTCTGGGGCCAACGTCCTGACTTTC

d_call: TRBD2
clone_size: many
v_call: TRBV5-1
j_call: TRBJ2-3
cdr3_aa: CASSLGLAGIYTDTQYF
cdr3_nt: TGCGCCAGCAGCTTGGGGCTAGCGGGGATTTACACAGATACGCAGTATTTT

d_call: .
clone_size: many
v_call: TRBV29-1
j_call: TRBJ1-1
cdr3_aa: CSALPGGDTEAFF
cdr3_nt: TGCAGCGCCCTCCCGGGGGGTGACACTGAAGCTTTCTTT

d_call: .
clone_size: many
v_call: TRBV11-1
j_call: TRBJ2-7
cdr3_aa: CASSSRRSSYEQYF
cdr3_nt: TGTGCCAGCAGCTCCCGTCGGAGCTCCTACGAGCAGTACTTC

d_call: .
clone_size: many
v_call: TRBV11-2
j_call: TRBJ1-5
cdr3_aa: CASSFGGDSNQPQHF
cdr3_nt: TGTGCCAGCAGCTTTGGGGGCGATAGCAATCAGCCCCAGCATTTT

d_call: TRBD1
clone_size: many
v_call: TRBV10-3
j_call: TRBJ1-1
cdr3_aa: CATGQGDTEAFF
cdr3_nt: TGTGCCACCGGACAGGGAGACACTGAAGCTTTCTTT

d_call: TRBD1
clone_size: many
v_call: TRBV7-2
j_call: TRBJ1-2
cdr3_aa: CASSLGTGGEDGYTF
cdr3_nt: TGTGCCAGCAGCTTAGGGACAGGAGGCGAGGATGGCTACACCTTC

d_call: .
clone_size: many
v_call: TRBV4-3
j_call: TRBJ2-7
cdr3_aa: CASSQDHKNYEQYF
cdr3_nt: TGCGCCAGCAGCCAAGATCACAAGAACTACGAGCAGTACTTC

d_call: .
clone_size: many
v_call: TRBV12-3/TRBV12-4
j_call: TRBJ1-3
cdr3_aa: CASSLGWGASSGNTIYF
cdr3_nt: TGTGCCAGCAGTTTAGGTTGGGGGGCCTCCTCTGGAAACACCATATATTTT

d_call: TRBD2
clone_size: .
v_call: TRBV10-3
j_call: TRBJ2-7
cdr3_aa: CAISESGGRAYEQYF
cdr3_nt: TGTGCCATCAGTGAGTCGGGCGGGAGGGCCTACGAGCAGTACTTC

d_call: .
clone_size: few
v_call: TRBV19
j_call: TRBJ2-7
cdr3_aa: CASRSSASYEQYF
cdr3_nt: TGTGCCAGTAGATCGAGCGCATCCTACGAGCAGTACTTC

d_call: .
clone_size: .
v_call: TRBV11-2
j_call: TRBJ2-3
cdr3_aa: CASTHRRGGEGRFPNTQYF
cdr3_nt: TGTGCCAGCACCCACCGAAGGGGGGGGGAGGGCCGATTTCCGAATACGCAGTATTTT

d_call: .
clone_size: many
v_call: TRBV7-2
j_call: TRBJ1-6
cdr3_aa: CASSTTSGSLGFTLHF
cdr3_nt: TGTGCCAGCAGTACTACCTCAGGGTCCCTTGGATTCACCCTCCACTTT

d_call: .
clone_size: many
v_call: TRBV6-5
j_call: TRBJ1-2
cdr3_aa: CASSLRVLLLANYGYTF
cdr3_nt: TGTGCCAGCAGCTTACGGGTCCTGCTATTAGCTAACTATGGCTACACCTTC

d_call: .
clone_size: many
v_call: TRBV7-2
j_call: TRBJ1-5
cdr3_aa: CASSLERRQPQHF
cdr3_nt: TGTGCCAGCAGCCTAGAACGGAGGCAGCCCCAGCATTTT

d_call: .
clone_size: many
v_call: TRBV6-5
j_call: TRBJ2-7
cdr3_aa: CASSYAEFRGEQYF
cdr3_nt: TGTGCCAGCAGTTACGCTGAGTTCCGGGGCGAGCAGTACTTC

d_call: TRBD2
clone_size: many
v_call: TRBV20-1
j_call: TRBJ2-3
cdr3_aa: CSATVGGADTQYF
cdr3_nt: TGCAGTGCCACGGTGGGAGGGGCAGATACGCAGTATTTT

d_call: .
clone_size: many
v_call: TRBV11-2
j_call: TRBJ2-5
cdr3_aa: CASSLNAGIQYF
cdr3_nt: TGTGCCAGCAGCTTAAACGCCGGGATCCAGTACTTC

d_call: TRBD1
clone_size: many
v_call: TRBV10-3
j_call: TRBJ2-3
cdr3_aa: CAISEKGATDTQYF
cdr3_nt: TGTGCCATCAGTGAGAAGGGGGCCACAGATACGCAGTATTTT

d_call: .
clone_size: many
v_call: TRBV12-3/TRBV12-4
j_call: TRBJ1-2
cdr3_aa: CASSVQDSYGYTF
cdr3_nt: TGTGCCAGCAGTGTTCAGGACAGCTATGGCTACACCTTC

d_call: TRBD2
clone_size: .
v_call: TRBV5-1
j_call: TRBJ2-7
cdr3_aa: CASSLGSGRTEQYF
cdr3_nt: TGCGCCAGCAGCTTGGGTAGCGGGAGAACCGAGCAGTACTTC

d_call: TRBD1
clone_size: many
v_call: TRBV20-1
j_call: TRBJ1-4
cdr3_aa: CSAWDREANEKLFF
cdr3_nt: TGCAGTGCTTGGGACAGGGAAGCTAATGAAAAACTGTTTTTT

d_call: TRBD1
clone_size: .
v_call: TRBV10-3
j_call: TRBJ1-4
cdr3_aa: CATQPDGQGTVNEKLFF
cdr3_nt: TGTGCCACCCAACCCGACGGACAGGGGACGGTTAATGAAAAACTGTTTTTT

d_call: .
clone_size: .
v_call: TRBV20-1
j_call: TRBJ1-1
cdr3_aa: CSAKAGTVNTEAFF
cdr3_nt: TGCAGTGCTAAAGCCGGGACGGTGAACACTGAAGCTTTCTTT

d_call: .
clone_size: many
v_call: TRBV12-3/TRBV12-4
j_call: TRBJ2-1
cdr3_aa: CASSFQNEQFF
cdr3_nt: TGTGCCAGCAGTTTCCAGAATGAGCAGTTCTTC

d_call: .
clone_size: many
v_call: TRBV4-2
j_call: TRBJ2-7
cdr3_aa: CASSFRQMSSYEQYF
cdr3_nt: TGTGCCAGCAGCTTCCGACAGATGAGCTCCTACGAGCAGTACTTC

d_call: TRBD2
clone_size: many
v_call: TRBV29-1
j_call: TRBJ2-1
cdr3_aa: CSAFSPSGPYNEQFF
cdr3_nt: TGCAGCGCTTTCTCCCCTAGCGGGCCGTACAATGAGCAGTTCTTC